The present entry profiles one T cell receptor (beta chain) with its context. The target antigen is unknown. This sample's treatment: roughly 10-day PBMC culture with coronavirus spike peptide pools or control peptides (ViraFEST assay). This record belongs to a study of vaccination and CD4 T cells after COVID-19. At the Johns Hopkins FTIC core, DNA taken from cultured CD4+ T cells was sequenced by way of the Oncomine TCR Beta short-read assay. TCRdb re-called the PCR reads through MiXCR, storing one row per CDR3 protein. The sample has about 20,000 distinct CDR3 sequences, 45% to 55% seen once; the top ten hold about 7.2%. The specimen was CD4+ T cells from blood, cultured in vitro. This receptor was identified in a human donor who had recovered from COVID-19.

Written as DNA, the CDR3 is TGTGCCAGCAGCTTGGGGCACCCGAACACTGAAGCTTTCTTT. Residues: CASSLGHPNTEAFF. The chain employs TRBV5-4 and TRBJ1-1; D is undetermined. V was clipped by 0 bases and J by 1 base, with 7 bases between them. Germline values: CDR1 SGHNT, CDR2 YYREEE (reference sequence). CDR3 length: 14 residues. The full variable domain, with the rest looked up from reference TRBV5-4 and TRBJ1-1, is ETGVTQSPTHLIKTRGQQVTLRCSSQSGHNTVSWYQQALGQGPQFIFQYYREEENGRGNFPPRFSGLQFPNYSSELNVNALELDDSALYLCASSLGHPNTEAFFGQGTRLTVV.